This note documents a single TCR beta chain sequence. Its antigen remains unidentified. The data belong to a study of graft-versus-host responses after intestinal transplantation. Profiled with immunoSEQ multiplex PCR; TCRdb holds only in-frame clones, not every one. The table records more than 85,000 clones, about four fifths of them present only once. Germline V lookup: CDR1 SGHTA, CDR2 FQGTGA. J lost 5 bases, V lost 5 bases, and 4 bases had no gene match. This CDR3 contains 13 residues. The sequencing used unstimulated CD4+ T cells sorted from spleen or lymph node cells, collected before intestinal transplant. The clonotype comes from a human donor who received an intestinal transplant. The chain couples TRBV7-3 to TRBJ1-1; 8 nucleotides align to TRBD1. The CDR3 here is CASSPQGGTEAFF. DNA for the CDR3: TGTGCCAGCAGCCCACAGGGGGGAACTGAAGCTTTCTTT.